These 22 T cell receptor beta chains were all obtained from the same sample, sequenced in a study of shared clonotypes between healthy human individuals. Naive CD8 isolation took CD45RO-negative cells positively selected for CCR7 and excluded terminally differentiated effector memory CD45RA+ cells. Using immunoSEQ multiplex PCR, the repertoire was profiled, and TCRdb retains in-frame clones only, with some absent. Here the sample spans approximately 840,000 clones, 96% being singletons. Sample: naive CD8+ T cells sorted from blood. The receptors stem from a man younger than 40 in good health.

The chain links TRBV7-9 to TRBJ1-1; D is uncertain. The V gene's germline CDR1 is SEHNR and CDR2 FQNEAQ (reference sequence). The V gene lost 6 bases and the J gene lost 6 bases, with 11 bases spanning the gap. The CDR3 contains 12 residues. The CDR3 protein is CASRYIAPEAFF. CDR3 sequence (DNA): TGTGCCAGCAGGTATATTGCGCCTGAAGCTTTCTTT.

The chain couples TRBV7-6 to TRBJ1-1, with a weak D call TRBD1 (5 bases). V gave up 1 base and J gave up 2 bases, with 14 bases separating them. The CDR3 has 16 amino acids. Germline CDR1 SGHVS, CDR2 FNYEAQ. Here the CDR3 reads CASSLGRTGSNTEAFF. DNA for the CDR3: TGTGCCAGCAGCTTAGGAAGAACAGGCTCAAACACTGAAGCTTTCTTT.

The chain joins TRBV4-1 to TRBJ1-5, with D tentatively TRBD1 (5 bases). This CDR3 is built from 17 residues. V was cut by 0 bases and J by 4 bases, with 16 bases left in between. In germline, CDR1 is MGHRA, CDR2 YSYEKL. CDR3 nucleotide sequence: TGCGCCAGCAGCCAAGAAATGGAGGGGCGTAGGAATCAGCCCCAGCATTTT. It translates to CASSQEMEGRRNQPQHF.

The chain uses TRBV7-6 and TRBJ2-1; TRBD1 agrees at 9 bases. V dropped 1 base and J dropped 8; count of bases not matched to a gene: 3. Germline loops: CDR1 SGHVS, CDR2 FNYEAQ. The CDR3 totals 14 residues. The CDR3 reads CASSLVTGGYEQFF. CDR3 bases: TGTGCCAGCAGCTTAGTAACAGGGGGCTATGAGCAGTTCTTC.

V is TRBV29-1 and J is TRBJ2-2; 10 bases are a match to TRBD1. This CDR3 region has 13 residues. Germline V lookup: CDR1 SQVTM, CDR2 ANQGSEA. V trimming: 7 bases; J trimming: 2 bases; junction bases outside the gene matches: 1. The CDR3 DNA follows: TGCAGCGGGGACAGGGGAAACACCGGGGAGCTGTTTTTT. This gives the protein CSGDRGNTGELFF.

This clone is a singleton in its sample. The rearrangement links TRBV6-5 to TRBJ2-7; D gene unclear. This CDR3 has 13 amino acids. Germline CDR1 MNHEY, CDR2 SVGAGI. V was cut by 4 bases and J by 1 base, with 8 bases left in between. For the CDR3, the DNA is TGTGCCAGCAGTTTAGGGTTTTCCTACGAGCAGTACTTC. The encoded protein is CASSLGFSYEQYF.

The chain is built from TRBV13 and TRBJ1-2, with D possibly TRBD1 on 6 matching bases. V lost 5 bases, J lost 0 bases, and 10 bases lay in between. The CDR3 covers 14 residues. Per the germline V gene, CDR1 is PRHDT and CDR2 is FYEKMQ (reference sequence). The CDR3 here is CASSTRTANYGYTF. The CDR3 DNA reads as TGTGCCAGCAGCACCCGGACAGCTAACTATGGCTACACCTTC. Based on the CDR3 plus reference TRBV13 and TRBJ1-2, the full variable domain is AAGVIQSPRHLIKEKRETATLKCYPIPRHDTVYWYQQGPGQDPQFLISFYEKMQSDKGSIPDRFSAQQFSDYHSELNMSSLELGDSALYFCASSTRTANYGYTFGSGTRLTVV.

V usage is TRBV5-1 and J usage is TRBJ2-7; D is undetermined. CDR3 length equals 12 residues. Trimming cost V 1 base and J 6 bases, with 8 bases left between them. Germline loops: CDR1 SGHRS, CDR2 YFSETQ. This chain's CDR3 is CASSLNTAEQYF. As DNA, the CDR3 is TGCGCCAGCAGCTTGAACACGGCCGAGCAGTACTTC.

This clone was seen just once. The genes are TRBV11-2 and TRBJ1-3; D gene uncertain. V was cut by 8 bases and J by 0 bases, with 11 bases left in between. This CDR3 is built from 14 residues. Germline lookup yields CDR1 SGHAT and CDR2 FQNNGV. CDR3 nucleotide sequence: TGTGCCAGCTCGCGGGGTCACTCTGGAAACACCATATATTTT. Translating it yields CASSRGHSGNTIYF.

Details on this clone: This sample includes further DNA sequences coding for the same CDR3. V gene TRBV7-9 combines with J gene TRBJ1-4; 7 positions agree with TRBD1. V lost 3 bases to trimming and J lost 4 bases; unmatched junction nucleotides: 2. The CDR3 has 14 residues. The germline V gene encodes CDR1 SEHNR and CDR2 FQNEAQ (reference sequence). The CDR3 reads CASSLTGYNEKLFF. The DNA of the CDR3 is TGTGCCAGCAGCTTGACAGGGTATAATGAAAAACTGTTTTTT.

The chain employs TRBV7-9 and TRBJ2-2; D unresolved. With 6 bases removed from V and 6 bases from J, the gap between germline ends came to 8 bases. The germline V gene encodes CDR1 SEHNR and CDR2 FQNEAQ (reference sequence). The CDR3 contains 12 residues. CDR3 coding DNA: TGTGCCAGCAGATCCAGCTCCGGGGAGCTGTTTTTT. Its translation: CASRSSSGELFF. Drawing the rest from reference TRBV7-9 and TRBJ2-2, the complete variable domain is DTGVSQNPRHKITKRGQNVTFRCDPISEHNRLYWYRQTLGQGPEFLTYFQNEAQLEKSRLLSDRFSAERPKGSFSTLEIQRTEQGDSAMYLCASRSSSGELFFGEGSRLTVL.

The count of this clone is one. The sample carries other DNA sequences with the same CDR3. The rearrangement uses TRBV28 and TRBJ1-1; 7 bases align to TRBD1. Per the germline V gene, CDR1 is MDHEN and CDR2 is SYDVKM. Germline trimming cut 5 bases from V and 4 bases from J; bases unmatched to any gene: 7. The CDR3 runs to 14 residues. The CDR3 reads CASSPTGLGTEAFF. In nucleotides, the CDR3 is TGTGCCAGCAGTCCGACAGGGTTGGGCACTGAAGCTTTCTTT.

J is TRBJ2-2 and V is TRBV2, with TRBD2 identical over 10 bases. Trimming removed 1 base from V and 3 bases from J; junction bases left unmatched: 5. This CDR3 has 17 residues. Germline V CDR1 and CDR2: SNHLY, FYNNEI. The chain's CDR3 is CASSEGIAGGDTGELFF. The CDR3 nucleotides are TGTGCCAGCAGTGAAGGGATAGCGGGAGGAGACACCGGGGAGCTGTTTTTT.

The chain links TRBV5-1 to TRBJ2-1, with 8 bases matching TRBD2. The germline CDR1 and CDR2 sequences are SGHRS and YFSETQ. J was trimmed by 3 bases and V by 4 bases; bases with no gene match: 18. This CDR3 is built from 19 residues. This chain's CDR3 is CASSTLAGFRSSNYNEQFF. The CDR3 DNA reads TGCGCCAGCAGCACCTTAGCGGGATTTCGGTCGTCCAACTACAATGAGCAGTTCTTC.

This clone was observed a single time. The CDR3: CATSRAGGRVTGELFF. The CDR3 nucleotides are TGTGCCACCAGCAGAGCAGGGGGGCGGGTGACCGGGGAGCTGTTTTTT. The chain joins TRBV15 to TRBJ2-2; weak D call: TRBD1 (7 bases). Trimming cost V 1 base and J 5 bases, with 14 bases left between them. The CDR3 has 16 amino acids. Germline CDR1 LNHNV, CDR2 YYDKDF (reference sequence).

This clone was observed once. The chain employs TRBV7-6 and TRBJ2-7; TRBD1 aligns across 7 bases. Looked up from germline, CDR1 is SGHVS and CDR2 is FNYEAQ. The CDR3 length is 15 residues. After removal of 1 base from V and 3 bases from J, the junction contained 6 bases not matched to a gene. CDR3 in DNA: TGTGCCAGCAGCTTAGAGAGGGGGCGCATCTACGAGCAGTACTTC. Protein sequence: CASSLERGRIYEQYF.

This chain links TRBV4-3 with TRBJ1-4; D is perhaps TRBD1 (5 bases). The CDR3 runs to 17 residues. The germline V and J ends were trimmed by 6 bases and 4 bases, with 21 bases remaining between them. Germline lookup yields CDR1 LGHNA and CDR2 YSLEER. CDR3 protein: CASSRGRRDHYNEKLFF. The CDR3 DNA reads TGCGCCAGCAGTAGAGGGCGGCGGGACCACTATAATGAAAAACTGTTTTTT.

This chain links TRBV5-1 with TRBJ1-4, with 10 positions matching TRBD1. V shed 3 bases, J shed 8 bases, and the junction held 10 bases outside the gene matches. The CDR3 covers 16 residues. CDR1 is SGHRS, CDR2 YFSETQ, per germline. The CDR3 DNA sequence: TGCGCCAGCAGCTCCCAATCCGGGACAGGGGACGAAAAACTGTTTTTT. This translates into CASSSQSGTGDEKLFF.

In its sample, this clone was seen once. The CDR3 here is CASSRLAGGSEQFF. CDR3 nucleotide sequence: TGTGCCAGCAGCCGACTAGCGGGAGGCAGTGAGCAGTTCTTC. V is TRBV2 and J is TRBJ2-1, with 13 bases fitting TRBD2. Trimming at V came to 6 bases and at J to 9 bases, leaving 5 bases not matched to a gene. CDR3 length equals 14 residues. Germline CDR1 and CDR2: SNHLY and FYNNEI.

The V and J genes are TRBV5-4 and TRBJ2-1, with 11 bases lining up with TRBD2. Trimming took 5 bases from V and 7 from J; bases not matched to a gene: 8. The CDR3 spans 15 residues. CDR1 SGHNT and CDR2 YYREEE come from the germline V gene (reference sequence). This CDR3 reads CASRIAGGPRNEQFF. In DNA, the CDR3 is TGTGCCAGCAGGATAGCGGGAGGGCCGCGTAATGAGCAGTTCTTC. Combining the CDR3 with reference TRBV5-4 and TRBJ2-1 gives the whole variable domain ETGVTQSPTHLIKTRGQQVTLRCSSQSGHNTVSWYQQALGQGPQFIFQYYREEENGRGNFPPRFSGLQFPNYSSELNVNALELDDSALYLCASRIAGGPRNEQFFGPGTRLTVL.

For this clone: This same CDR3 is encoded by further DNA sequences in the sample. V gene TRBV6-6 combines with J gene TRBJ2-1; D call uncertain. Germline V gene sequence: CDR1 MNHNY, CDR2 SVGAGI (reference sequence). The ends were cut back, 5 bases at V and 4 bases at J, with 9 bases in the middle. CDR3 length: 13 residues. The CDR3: CASSPGLYNEQFF. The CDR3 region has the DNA TGTGCCAGCAGTCCCGGCCTATACAATGAGCAGTTCTTC.

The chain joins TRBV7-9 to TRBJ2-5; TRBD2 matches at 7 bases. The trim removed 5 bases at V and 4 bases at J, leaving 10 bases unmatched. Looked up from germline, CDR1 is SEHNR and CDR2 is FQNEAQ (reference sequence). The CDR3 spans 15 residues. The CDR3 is CASSHQRDRGETQYF. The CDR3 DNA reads TGTGCCAGCAGCCACCAGCGGGATCGAGGAGAGACCCAGTACTTC.